These 28 T cell receptor beta chains originate from one sample sequenced in a study of early T cells in non-severe SARS-CoV-2 infection. MiXCR, run by TCRdb on the 5' RACE reads, gives a single entry per CDR3 protein. The sample holds tens of thousands of distinct CDR3 sequences, roughly 10% seen once. Sequencing used whole blood. All receptors derive from an adult who was a healthcare worker with PCR-confirmed SARS-CoV-2 infection or an uninfected control (not recorded which).

The genes are TRBV9 and TRBJ2-3; 7 bases line up with TRBD2. Germline values: CDR1 SGDLS, CDR2 YYNGEE. The CDR3 is 15 residues long. V shed 0 bases, J shed 1 base, and the junction held 2 bases outside the gene matches. Written as DNA, the CDR3 is TGTGCCAGCAGCGTAGCGGCGGGAGGCACAGATACGCAGTATTTT. Translation: CASSVAAGGTDTQYF.

The chain recombines TRBV5-1 with TRBJ2-1; 11 bases match TRBD2. V was clipped by 3 bases and J by 7 bases; unmatched bases: 3. Looked up from germline, CDR1 is SGHRS and CDR2 is YFSETQ. This CDR3 has 14 amino acids. The CDR3 spells CASSSGTSGNEQFF. The CDR3 DNA reads TGCGCCAGCAGCTCCGGGACTAGCGGTAATGAGCAGTTCTTC.

The sample holds a few counts of this clonotype. J is TRBJ2-1 and V is TRBV5-1, with TRBD2 matching over 9 bases. Germline lookup yields CDR1 SGHRS and CDR2 YFSETQ. The CDR3 contains 16 residues. V gave up 0 bases and J gave up 8 bases; unmatched junction bases: 9. This CDR3 reads CASSLVGSGSYDEQFF. For the CDR3, the DNA is TGCGCCAGCAGCTTGGTTGGTAGCGGGAGCTATGATGAGCAGTTCTTC.

This clonotype was recorded at least ten times. The chain uses TRBV10-3 and TRBJ2-3; 7 bases map to TRBD2. Germline V CDR1 and CDR2: ENHRY, SYGVKD. This CDR3 contains 13 residues. V lost 4 bases to trimming and J lost 6 bases; unmatched junction nucleotides: 4. The CDR3: CAISGRGVDTQYF. In nucleotides, the CDR3 is TGTGCCATCAGTGGACGGGGGGTGGATACGCAGTATTTT.

About this clonotype: This may be a read error, as it is one base from a much larger clone. The CDR3 sequence: CASSQGNGHTETQYF. The CDR3 nucleotides are TGCGCCAGCAGCCAAGGGAACGGCCACACAGAAACGCAGTATTTT. This chain joins TRBV4-1 and TRBJ2-3; the D is unclear. Germline-derived CDR1 and CDR2 are MGHRA and YSYEKL. This CDR3 is built from 15 residues.

This clonotype occurred a few times. The gene calls are TRBV20-1 and TRBJ1-1, with D possibly TRBD1 on 5 matching bases. The CDR3 has 15 residues. Germline CDR1 reads DFQATT; CDR2 reads SNEGSKA (reference sequence). V was shortened by 0 bases and J by 4 bases, with 15 bases between the two germline ends. CDR3 region: CSARDPRVWGTEAFF. The CDR3 nucleotides are TGCAGTGCTAGAGATCCCAGGGTATGGGGCACTGAAGCTTTCTTT.

The V call is TRBV5-5, the J call TRBJ1-2, with a possible D match to TRBD1 (5 bases). The V gene's germline CDR1 is SGHKS and CDR2 YYEKEE (reference sequence). The V gene lost 1 base and the J gene lost 6 bases, with 13 bases spanning the gap. CDR3 length equals 14 residues. The CDR3 nucleotides are TGTGCCAGCAGCTTGTGGCAGGGTCAGAATGGCTACACCTTC. Translation gives CASSLWQGQNGYTF.

This clonotype appeared many times. The rearrangement uses TRBV29-1 and TRBJ2-2; weak D call: TRBD2 (6 bases). V was trimmed by 5 bases and J by 6 bases, leaving 13 bases between them. The CDR3 consists of 13 residues. CDR1 is SQVTM, CDR2 ANQGSEA, per germline. The CDR3 DNA reads as TGCAGCGTTCAAAGCGGGTCCGCCGGGGAGCTGTTTTTT. Protein product: CSVQSGSAGELFF.

This clonotype was picked up many times. This rearrangement joins TRBV3-1 to TRBJ2-5; D ambiguous. The CDR3 consists of 13 residues. Trimming stripped 4 bases from V and 5 bases from J, with 11 bases between. Germline CDR1 LGHDT, CDR2 YNNKEL (reference sequence). The CDR3 bases are TGTGCCAGCAGCCTGACACCCGTGGAGACCCAGTACTTC. It codes for CASSLTPVETQYF.

The table lists this clonotype with a few counts. The rearrangement joins TRBV7-2 to TRBJ2-3; D is unresolved. The CDR3 has 15 residues. The V end was cut by 2 bases, the J end by 2 bases, with 11 bases between. Germline-derived CDR1 and CDR2 are SGHTA and FQGNSA. The CDR3: CASSLYPHFTDTQYF. The CDR3 nucleotides read TGTGCCAGCAGCTTATACCCCCATTTCACAGATACGCAGTATTTT.

This clonotype was recorded many times. The J gene is TRBJ2-7, the V gene TRBV12-3 or TRBV12-4; TRBD1 matches 7 bases. This CDR3 has 15 amino acids. The V gene end was trimmed by 1 base and the J gene end by 6 bases; junction bases not matched to a gene: 9. The CDR3: CASSLVLQGLVEQYF. Written as DNA, the CDR3 is TGTGCCAGCAGTTTAGTCCTACAGGGGTTGGTCGAGCAGTACTTC.

In this sample, this clonotype turned up a few times. The J gene is TRBJ2-5, the V gene TRBV5-6, with 11 bases identical to TRBD2. V gave up 3 bases and J gave up 0 bases; unmatched junction bases: 7. Germline CDR1 SGHDT, CDR2 YYEEEE. This CDR3 comprises 17 residues. The CDR3 DNA is TGTGCCAGCAGCTCCTATCGACTAGCGGGGCACCAAGAGACCCAGTACTTC. It yields the protein CASSSYRLAGHQETQYF.

This clonotype was detected a few times. The rearrangement joins TRBV11-2 to TRBJ1-4; the D gene is possibly TRBD1 (5 bases). V was cut by 5 bases and J by 10 bases, with 17 bases left in between. CDR3 length: 14 amino acids. Germline CDR1 and CDR2: SGHAT and FQNNGV. The CDR3 reads CASSQGGWGRKLFF. The CDR3 DNA is TGTGCCAGCAGCCAAGGCGGTTGGGGCCGAAAACTGTTTTTT.

The chain employs TRBV5-1 and TRBJ2-1; D may be TRBD2 (6 bases). Trimming took off 3 bases at V and 7 bases at J, with 11 bases between the two ends. The V gene's germline CDR1 is SGHRS and CDR2 YFSETQ. The CDR3 runs to 13 residues. For the CDR3, the DNA is TGCGCCAGCAGCTCGGACTACGTAAATGAGCAGTTCTTC. Translated: CASSSDYVNEQFF.

The gene calls are TRBV7-6 and TRBJ1-1; possibly TRBD1 for D (5 bases). Germline V lookup: CDR1 SGHVS, CDR2 FNYEAQ. This CDR3 spans 14 amino acids. V lost 5 bases to trimming and J lost 3 bases, with 13 bases between them. The CDR3 nucleotides are TGTGCCAGCAGCCCCCTCCAGACAGACACTGAAGCTTTCTTT. Its translation: CASSPLQTDTEAFF.

This clonotype was observed a few times. The chain joins TRBV5-5 to TRBJ2-3; 7 positions match TRBD1. This CDR3 region has 14 residues. J lost 6 bases, V lost 4 bases, and 8 bases had no gene match. Germline V CDR1 and CDR2: SGHKS, YYEKEE (reference sequence). This CDR3 is CASSITGTADTQYF. The CDR3 nucleotides read TGTGCCAGCAGCATTACCGGGACAGCCGATACGCAGTATTTT.

This clonotype came up a few times. V gene TRBV3-1 combines with J gene TRBJ2-5; D unresolved. The CDR3 has 17 amino acids. Trimming removed 2 bases from V and 5 bases from J, with 21 bases in between. CDR1 is LGHDT and CDR2 is YNNKEL in the germline V gene (reference sequence). The CDR3 region is CASSQKTELGYRETQYF. The CDR3 DNA reads as TGTGCCAGCAGCCAAAAAACGGAATTAGGTTACCGTGAGACCCAGTACTTC.

The chain carries TRBV7-8 and TRBJ2-7; unclear D gene. CDR1 is SGHVS, CDR2 FQNEAQ, per germline. Trimming cost V 5 bases and J 0 bases, with 8 bases left between them. The CDR3 extends over 13 amino acids. DNA of the CDR3: TGTGCCAGCAGCCCTCGGAGCTCCTACGAGCAGTACTTC. This sequence encodes CASSPRSSYEQYF.

This clonotype was recorded at least ten times. The chain links TRBV19 to TRBJ2-1; 7 bases agree with TRBD1. Unmatched junction bases numbered 11, after V lost 7 bases and J lost 8 bases. Germline loops: CDR1 LNHDA, CDR2 SQIVND (reference sequence). The CDR3 runs 14 residues. The CDR3 sequence: CASTTGVNNDEQFF. DNA of the CDR3: TGTGCCAGTACTACAGGGGTCAATAATGATGAGCAGTTCTTC.

Worth noting for this clonotype: A read error may be the cause here, since a much bigger clone is one base away. The chain uses TRBV2 and TRBJ1-2; D not certain. The CDR3 has 11 residues. In germline, CDR1 is SNHLY, CDR2 FYNNEI. The DNA of the CDR3 is TGTGTCAGCAGTGAAGGAGGGAGCTACACCTTC. It translates to CVSSEGGSYTF.

This clonotype was picked up many times. The V and J genes are TRBV12-3 or TRBV12-4 and TRBJ2-3, with 7 bases aligning to TRBD2. This CDR3 region has 15 residues. Trimming at V came to 3 bases and at J to 2 bases, leaving 5 bases not matched to a gene. The CDR3 sequence: CASSLGGQYTDTQYF. The DNA of the CDR3 is TGTGCCAGCAGTTTGGGAGGGCAGTACACAGATACGCAGTATTTT.

In its sample, this clonotype was seen many times. The V and J genes are TRBV2 and TRBJ2-7; 9 bases are a match to TRBD2. Germline lookup yields CDR1 SNHLY and CDR2 FYNNEI. J lost 7 bases, V lost 7 bases, and 14 bases had no gene match. The CDR3 covers 15 residues. CDR3 DNA: TGTGCCAGCACTGTGACTAGCGGCCCCCCGCGAGAGCAGTACTTC. Translating it yields CASTVTSGPPREQYF.

In this sample, this clonotype turned up many times. The chain couples TRBV5-1 to TRBJ2-5; 7 positions match TRBD1. From germline, CDR1 is SGHRS and CDR2 YFSETQ. The junction had 1 base not matched to a gene; V was cut back by 2 bases and J by 3 bases. The CDR3 is 13 residues long. The CDR3 loop is CASSFGQEETQYF. The CDR3, as DNA: TGCGCCAGCAGCTTCGGACAGGAAGAGACCCAGTACTTC.

This clonotype has at least ten counts. This chain uses TRBV7-8 with TRBJ2-3; a possible D gene is TRBD2 (5 bases). The CDR3 runs to 12 residues. The germline CDR1 and CDR2 sequences are SGHVS and FQNEAQ. V was cut by 5 bases and J by 8 bases, with 11 bases left in between. The CDR3 sequence is CASSRPEATQYF. The CDR3 DNA reads TGTGCCAGCAGCCGGCCGGAGGCTACGCAGTATTTT.

At least ten counts were recorded for this clonotype. The rearrangement uses TRBV20-1 and TRBJ2-1, with D possibly TRBD1 on 6 matching bases. Trimming cost V 6 bases and J 7 bases, with 19 bases left between them. CDR1 and CDR2 (germline): DFQATT, SNEGSKA (reference sequence). CDR3 size: 14 residues. In DNA, the CDR3 is TGCAGTGCACCGGACAGTGTAGTTGGGAATGAGCAGTTCTTC. This translates into CSAPDSVVGNEQFF.

Many counts were recorded for this clonotype. The chain uses TRBV11-2 and TRBJ2-7; 8 bases map to TRBD1. CDR3 length: 12 residues. V shed 5 bases and J 6 bases; nucleotides not matched to a gene: 3. Germline CDR1 reads SGHAT; CDR2 reads FQNNGV. The CDR3 protein is CASSRTGTEQYF. As DNA, the CDR3 is TGTGCCAGCAGCCGGACAGGGACCGAGCAGTACTTC. Using reference TRBV11-2 and TRBJ2-7 for the parts outside the CDR3, the full variable domain is EAGVAQSPRYKIIEKRQSVAFWCNPISGHATLYWYQQILGQGPKLLIQFQNNGVVDDSQLPKDRFSAERLKGVDSTLKIQPAKLEDSAVYLCASSRTGTEQYFGPGTRLTVT.

The chain carries TRBV7-2 and TRBJ2-3; D call uncertain. Trimming took 5 bases from V and 3 from J, leaving 18 bases between them. CDR3 size: 16 residues. From germline, CDR1 is SGHTA and CDR2 FQGNSA. The DNA of the CDR3 is TGTGCCAGCAGCCCAAGGACCCACCCAACAACAGATACGCAGTATTTT. Encoded protein: CASSPRTHPTTDTQYF.

This clonotype was counted between two and nine times. V and J are TRBV20-1 and TRBJ2-5; D is possibly TRBD2 (6 bases). The CDR3 runs 16 residues. Looked up from germline, CDR1 is DFQATT and CDR2 is SNEGSKA (reference sequence). V was shortened by 0 bases and J by 0 bases, with 14 bases between the two germline ends. In nucleotides, the CDR3 is TGCAGTGCTAGAGAATTCAGGGACTCGAACCAAGAGACCCAGTACTTC. This translates into CSAREFRDSNQETQYF.